Listed below are T cell receptor beta chains from one sample, sequenced in a study of T cells in Graves' hyperthyroidism and ophthalmopathy. TCRdb ran MiXCR on the multiplex PCR reads and lists one entry per CDR3 protein. This sample has around 300,000 distinct CDR3 sequences; nearly 15% occur once, and the top ten carry over 25%. The material sequenced was blood. The receptors originated from a woman aged 45-59 years with Graves' hyperthyroidism that later progressed to Graves' ophthalmopathy. The CDR3 runs from the conserved cysteine through the conserved F or W. D genes are given only for firm matches. Size is omitted from some rows. Given values are once, few, many or a class for expanded clones.

D: NA
size: few
J: TRBJ2-5
V: TRBV5-5
DNA: TGTGCCAGCACCGGATACTACAGCCCCCAAGAGACCCAGTACTTC
CDR3: CASTGYYSPQETQYF

D: NA
size: few
J: TRBJ2-5
V: TRBV3-1
DNA: TGTGCCAGCAGCCAAGATTCAGGGTTAGGAGAGACCCAGTACTTC
CDR3: CASSQDSGLGETQYF

D: NA
size: NA
J: TRBJ1-1
V: TRBV29-1
DNA: TGCAGCGTTGAAACAGGGAACACTGAAGCTTTCTTT
CDR3: CSVETGNTEAFF

D: NA
size: NA
J: TRBJ1-1
V: TRBV9
DNA: TGTGCCAGCAGCGTAGTCAACGGCGGAGGAGGCGCTGAAGCTTTCTTT
CDR3: CASSVVNGGGGAEAFF

D: TRBD2
size: many
J: TRBJ2-3
V: TRBV20-1
DNA: TGCAGTGCCCGAGCGGGAGGGTGGGAGGATACGCAGTATTTT
CDR3: CSARAGGWEDTQYF

D: NA
size: many
J: TRBJ1-5
V: TRBV20-1
DNA: TGCAGTGCTAGAGATATTGAGGCAGGGCATCAGCCCCAGCATTTT
CDR3: CSARDIEAGHQPQHF

D: TRBD2
size: few
J: TRBJ2-3
V: TRBV30
DNA: TGTGCCTGGAGGGCTCCGGGACTAGCGGGAGACACAGATACGCAGTATTTT
CDR3: CAWRAPGLAGDTDTQYF

D: TRBD2
size: many
J: TRBJ2-7
V: TRBV6-1
DNA: TGTGCCAGCAGGCCGTCTAGCGGGGCAAGGTACGAGCAGTACTTC
CDR3: CASRPSSGARYEQYF

D: TRBD2
size: NA
J: TRBJ2-5
V: TRBV20-1
DNA: TGCAGTGCTAGAGTAAGCGGGAGAGGTTCTGAGACCCAGTACTTC
CDR3: CSARVSGRGSETQYF

D: NA
size: many
J: TRBJ2-2
V: TRBV12-3/TRBV12-4
DNA: TGTGCCAGCTCTCGGCGTGAGCTGTTTTTT
CDR3: CASSRRELFF

D: NA
size: many
J: TRBJ2-3
V: TRBV29-1
DNA: TGCAGCGCCCGGACAGGGACTACCACAGATACGCAGTATTTT
CDR3: CSARTGTTTDTQYF

D: NA
size: many
J: TRBJ2-5
V: TRBV20-1
DNA: TGCAGCCAAATCGGTCAGATGGAGACCCAGTACTTC
CDR3: CSQIGQMETQYF

D: TRBD1
size: NA
J: TRBJ2-7
V: TRBV6-1
DNA: TGTGCCACCACGACAGGGACCTACGAGCAGTACTTC
CDR3: CATTTGTYEQYF

D: NA
size: many
J: TRBJ1-1
V: TRBV11-2
DNA: TGTGCCAGCAGCTGCCTTACGGTGACCGCGAACACTGAAGCTTTCTTT
CDR3: CASSCLTVTANTEAFF

D: NA
size: few
J: TRBJ2-7
V: TRBV5-8
DNA: TGTGCCAGCAGCCCGGGTGGGGCAGGGTCTAAAGAGCAGTACTTC
CDR3: CASSPGGAGSKEQYF

D: TRBD2
size: many
J: TRBJ2-7
V: TRBV28
DNA: TGTGCCACCGGCGGGAGGGTGACCTACGAGCAGTACTTC
CDR3: CATGGRVTYEQYF

D: TRBD1
size: many
J: TRBJ2-7
V: TRBV28
DNA: TGTGCCAGCAGTTTAGGACAGGGGGCGACGTGGGAGCAGTACTTC
CDR3: CASSLGQGATWEQYF

D: NA
size: many
J: TRBJ2-3
V: TRBV24-1
DNA: TGTGCCACCAGTGATTTGAACAGGCACACAGATACGCAGTATTTT
CDR3: CATSDLNRHTDTQYF

D: TRBD2
size: many
J: TRBJ2-5
V: TRBV2
DNA: TGTGCCAGAAAGGGACTAGCGGGAGGAGAGACCCAGTACTTC
CDR3: CARKGLAGGETQYF

D: TRBD1
size: NA
J: TRBJ1-1
V: TRBV5-1
DNA: TGCGCCAGCGGGGGGGGACAGGGGGCAACTGAAGCTTTCTTT
CDR3: CASGGGQGATEAFF

D: NA
size: many
J: TRBJ2-7
V: TRBV12-3/TRBV12-4
DNA: TGTGCCAGCAGGTTCAAAGAGGAGGGATCCTACGAGCAGTACTTC
CDR3: CASRFKEEGSYEQYF

D: NA
size: many
J: TRBJ2-2
V: TRBV6-2/TRBV6-3
DNA: TGTGCCAGCACGGGGATGATTACCACCGGGGAGCTGTTTTTT
CDR3: CASTGMITTGELFF

D: TRBD2
size: few
J: TRBJ2-5
V: TRBV7-9
DNA: TGTGCCAGCAGCTTAGTGAAGAAGACTAGCGTGGGGGAGACCCAGTACTTC
CDR3: CASSLVKKTSVGETQYF

D: TRBD2
size: many
J: TRBJ2-7
V: TRBV20-1
DNA: TGCAGTGCTAGATCCCCGGGACTAGCGGGACAAGGCTACGAGCAGTACTTC
CDR3: CSARSPGLAGQGYEQYF

D: NA
size: many
J: TRBJ2-5
V: TRBV4-1
DNA: TGCGCCAGCAGCCAAGATGGAACGGGTGTCGAGACCCAGTACTTC
CDR3: CASSQDGTGVETQYF

D: NA
size: many
J: TRBJ2-1
V: TRBV3-1
DNA: TGTGCCAGCAGCCAAGACTGGAGCTCCTACAATGAGCAGTTCTTC
CDR3: CASSQDWSSYNEQFF

D: TRBD2
size: many
J: TRBJ2-2
V: TRBV5-1
DNA: TGCGCCAGTTGTCTCGACCTAGCGGGAGGCGGGGAGCTGTTTTTT
CDR3: CASCLDLAGGGELFF

D: NA
size: NA
J: TRBJ1-6
V: TRBV11-2
DNA: TGTGCCAGCAGCTTTGATAGGTTACCCCTCCACTTT
CDR3: CASSFDRLPLHF